This TCR beta chain comes out of a study of CD8+ T cells in alopecia areata. Study background: At a dose of 5 to 10 mg twice daily, oral tofacitinib was given to treated patients. Whole-study results and caveats: For patients receiving tofacitinib, scalp clonality and expanded CD8+ clones among the top 100 significantly decreased. Unlike in mice, where it was clearer, TCR sharing across patients was less clear, possibly HLA-related.

Regarding treatment: oral pan-JAK inhibitor, 5-10 mg twice daily. Collected material from alopecia areata patients comprised lesional scalp punch biopsies and peripheral blood. Sequencing templates came from extracted RNA that was reverse transcribed into cDNA. Assay used: immunoSEQ multiplex PCR; TCRdb lists only in-frame clones, some missing. The data show about 94,000 clones, with around 71% seen just once and approximately 15% held by the top ten. This CDR3 region has 16 residues. Trimming at V came to 4 bases and at J to 5 bases, leaving 9 bases not matched to a gene. Germline V gives CDR1 SGHTA, CDR2 FQGNSA. Turning to this clone: The antigen is not known.

The rearrangement uses TRBV7-2 and TRBJ1-2; 11 nucleotides line up with TRBD1. The sequences come from CD8+ T cells sorted from blood, collected at approximately week 44, from a patient treated with tofacitinib. The clonotype originates from a human donor with alopecia areata. CDR3 loop: CASSSQPGQGVYGYTF. Here the CDR3 DNA reads TGTGCCAGCAGCTCGCAACCGGGACAGGGGGTTTATGGCTACACCTTC.